The 14 T cell receptor beta chains below all came from one sample that was sequenced in a study of a mutant IDH1 vaccine in newly diagnosed glioma. Stated time point: week 5, during vaccination. Topical imiquimod accompanied each vaccine dose, which consisted of 300 ug of mutant IDH1 20-mer peptide. Sequenced by immunoSEQ multiplex PCR; TCRdb stores in-frame clones only, minus some. The sample yields tens of thousands of clones, more than 70% seen once. Their cognate antigens are unknown. Specimen: PBMCs, collected from a glioma patient whose treatment included an IDH1 peptide vaccine. The receptors here all came from a man aged 50 to 59 with glioma.

V usage is TRBV6-1 and J usage is TRBJ1-3; D is unresolved. CDR1 and CDR2 from the germline V gene are MNHNS and SASEGT. The CDR3 sequence is 14 residues long. V was cut by 5 bases and J by 1 base, with 9 bases left in between. In DNA form, the CDR3 reads TGTGCCAGCAGTAGTTCGTATTCTGGAAACACCATATATTTT. Translating it yields CASSSSYSGNTIYF.

The chain combines TRBV5-4 with TRBJ2-1, with D unresolved. The CDR3 covers 12 residues. CDR1 is SGHNT and CDR2 is YYREEE in the germline V gene (reference sequence). V lost 4 bases, J lost 7 bases, and 9 bases lay in between. CDR3 in DNA: TGTGCCAGCAGCCGAGATAGTAATGAGCAGTTCTTC. Its translation: CASSRDSNEQFF.

This chain uses TRBV4-3 with TRBJ2-2; tentative D call: TRBD2 (5 bases). V shed 4 bases and J shed 4 bases, with 13 bases lying between them. CDR1 is LGHNA, CDR2 YSLEER, per germline. The CDR3 has 15 residues. CDR3 protein: CASSPRGAGTGELFF. The CDR3 nucleotides read TGCGCCAGCAGCCCCCGGGGAGCAGGCACCGGGGAGCTGTTTTTT.

This clone was picked up one time. The rearrangement joins TRBV18 to TRBJ2-5, with D possibly TRBD1 on 5 matching bases. Trimming stripped 1 base from V and 5 bases from J, with 11 bases between. Germline CDR1 reads KGHSH; CDR2 reads LQKENI. The CDR3 contains 14 residues. The CDR3 DNA is TGTGCCAGCTCACCACGTACAGGAAGGGAGACCCAGTACTTC. Its translation is CASSPRTGRETQYF.

The J gene is TRBJ2-2, the V gene TRBV14; TRBD1 aligns across 7 bases. The CDR3 extends over 14 amino acids. The germline CDR1 and CDR2 sequences are SGHDN and FVKESK. V trimming: 1 base; J trimming: 5 bases; junction bases outside the gene matches: 1. The CDR3 DNA follows: TGTGCCAGCAGCCAAGGCAGGGGGACCGGGGAGCTGTTTTTT. The encoded protein is CASSQGRGTGELFF. The full variable domain, with the rest looked up from reference TRBV14 and TRBJ2-2, is EAGVTQFPSHSVIEKGQTVTLRCDPISGHDNLYWYRRVMGKEIKFLLHFVKESKQDESGMPNNRFLAERTGGTYSTLKVQPAELEDSGVYFCASSQGRGTGELFFGEGSRLTVL.

V gene TRBV29-1 combines with J gene TRBJ1-1; D uncertain. This CDR3 is built from 13 residues. Germline CDR1 is SQVTM and CDR2 is ANQGSEA. V was trimmed by 7 bases and J by 3 bases, leaving 15 bases between them. CDR3: CSAYGERDTEAFF. For the CDR3, the DNA is TGCAGCGCCTACGGGGAGAGGGACACTGAAGCTTTCTTT.

The chain is built from TRBV18 and TRBJ1-6; possibly TRBD1 for D (5 bases). CDR1 and CDR2 (germline): KGHSH, LQKENI. There are 16 residues in the CDR3. V was trimmed by 3 bases and J by 3 bases, leaving 12 bases between them. The CDR3 DNA reads TGTGCCAGCTCACCCGAAAGACAGCACTATAATTCACCCCTCCACTTT. Translated, it gives CASSPERQHYNSPLHF. The full variable domain, completed using reference TRBV18 and TRBJ1-6, is NAGVMQNPRHLVRRRGQEARLRCSPMKGHSHVYWYRQLPEEGLKFMVYLQKENIIDESGMPKERFSAEFPKEGPSILRIQQVVRGDSAAYFCASSPERQHYNSPLHFGNGTRLTVT.

The chain employs TRBV14 and TRBJ1-4; no firm D call. Trimming pared 4 bases from V and 5 bases from J, leaving 17 bases between. This CDR3 comprises 16 residues. CDR1 is SGHDN, CDR2 FVKESK, per germline. This CDR3 is CASSRDLGAGNEKLFF. The CDR3 bases are TGTGCCAGCAGCCGGGATCTTGGCGCCGGGAATGAAAAACTGTTTTTT.

The rearrangement links TRBV9 to TRBJ2-1, with 8 bases lining up with TRBD1. V was pared by 4 bases and J by 5 bases, with 5 bases of the junction left unmatched. This CDR3 has 14 amino acids. Germline CDR1 and CDR2: SGDLS and YYNGEE. The CDR3 region is CASSPGQEHNEQFF. DNA of the CDR3: TGTGCCAGCAGCCCGGGACAGGAACACAATGAGCAGTTCTTC.

The rearrangement uses TRBV6-6 and TRBJ1-1; 7 nucleotides match TRBD1. The CDR3 sequence is 12 residues long. With V trimmed by 4 bases and J by 9 bases, 5 bases remained unmatched. Germline V gene data show CDR1 as MNHNY and CDR2 as SVGAGI (reference sequence). In DNA form, the CDR3 reads TGTGCCAGCAGTTCTAACAGGGGACAAGCTTTCTTT. This gives the protein CASSSNRGQAFF.

V is TRBV6-5 and J is TRBJ1-4, with D possibly being TRBD1 (6 bases). Germline values: CDR1 MNHEY, CDR2 SVGAGI. V was pared by 5 bases and J by 6 bases, with 13 bases between. The CDR3 has 14 amino acids. CDR3 in amino acids: CASSPRGADEKLFF. DNA of the CDR3: TGTGCCAGCAGTCCTCGGGGGGCAGATGAAAAACTGTTTTTT.

The chain joins TRBV29-1 to TRBJ2-3; D may be TRBD1 (5 bases). The CDR3 sequence is 15 residues long. V was pared by 2 bases and J by 3 bases, with 15 bases between. Looked up from germline, CDR1 is SQVTM and CDR2 is ANQGSEA. The CDR3 region is CSVEKGRRYTDTQYF. Here the CDR3 DNA reads TGCAGCGTTGAAAAGGGGCGGCGATATACAGATACGCAGTATTTT.

The J gene is TRBJ2-2, the V gene TRBV6-5; 9 bases are a match to TRBD2. Germline V gene sequence: CDR1 MNHEY, CDR2 SVGAGI. This CDR3 is built from 15 residues. V lost 7 bases and J lost 1; bases outside the gene matches: 4. The CDR3 DNA is TGTGCCAGCAATCGCGGGGGGGTGAACACCGGGGAGCTGTTTTTT. It codes for CASNRGGVNTGELFF.

The chain couples TRBV14 to TRBJ1-1; tentative D call: TRBD1 (6 bases). CDR1 and CDR2 from the germline V gene are SGHDN and FVKESK. Trimming left V 4 bases short and J 5 bases short, with 14 bases between. The CDR3 spans 14 residues. CDR3 nucleotides: TGTGCCAGCAGCCGTTTTGGGGGCGGGACTGAAGCTTTCTTT. Its translation: CASSRFGGGTEAFF.